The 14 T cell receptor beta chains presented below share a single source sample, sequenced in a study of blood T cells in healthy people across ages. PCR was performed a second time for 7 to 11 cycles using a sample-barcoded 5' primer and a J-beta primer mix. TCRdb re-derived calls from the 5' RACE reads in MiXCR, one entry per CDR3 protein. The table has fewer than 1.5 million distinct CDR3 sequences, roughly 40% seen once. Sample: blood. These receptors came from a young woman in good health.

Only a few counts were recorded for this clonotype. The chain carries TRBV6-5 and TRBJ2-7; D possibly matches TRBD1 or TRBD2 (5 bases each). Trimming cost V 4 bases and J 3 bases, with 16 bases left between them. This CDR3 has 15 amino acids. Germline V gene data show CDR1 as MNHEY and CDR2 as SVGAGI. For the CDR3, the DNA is TGTGCCAGCAGTTCTCCGGGACGAACTCTCTACGAGCAGTACTTC. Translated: CASSSPGRTLYEQYF.

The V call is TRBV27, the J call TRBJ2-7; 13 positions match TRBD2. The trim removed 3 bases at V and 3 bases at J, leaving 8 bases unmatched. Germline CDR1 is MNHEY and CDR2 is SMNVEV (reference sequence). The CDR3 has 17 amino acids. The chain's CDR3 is CASSFFRTSGSSYEQYF. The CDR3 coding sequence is TGTGCCAGCAGTTTTTTCCGGACTAGCGGGAGTAGCTACGAGCAGTACTTC.

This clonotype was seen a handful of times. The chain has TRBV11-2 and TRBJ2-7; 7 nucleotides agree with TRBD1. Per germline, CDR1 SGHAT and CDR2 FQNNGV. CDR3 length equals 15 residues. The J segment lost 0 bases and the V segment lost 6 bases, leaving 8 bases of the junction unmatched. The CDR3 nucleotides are TGTGCCAGCAGGCCCACAGGGGTTAGCTCCTACGAGCAGTACTTC. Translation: CASRPTGVSSYEQYF.

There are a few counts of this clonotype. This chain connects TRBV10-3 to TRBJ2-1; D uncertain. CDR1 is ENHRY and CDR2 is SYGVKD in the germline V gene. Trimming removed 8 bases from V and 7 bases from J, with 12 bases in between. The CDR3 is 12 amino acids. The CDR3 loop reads CAISPKENEQFF. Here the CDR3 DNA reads TGTGCCATCTCTCCTAAGGAAAATGAGCAGTTCTTC.

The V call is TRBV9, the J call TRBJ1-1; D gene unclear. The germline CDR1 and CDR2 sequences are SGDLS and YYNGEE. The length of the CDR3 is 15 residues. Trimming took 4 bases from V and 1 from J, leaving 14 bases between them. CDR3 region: CASSTGPLWNTEAFF. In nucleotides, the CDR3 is TGTGCCAGCAGCACCGGACCCCTATGGAACACTGAAGCTTTCTTT.

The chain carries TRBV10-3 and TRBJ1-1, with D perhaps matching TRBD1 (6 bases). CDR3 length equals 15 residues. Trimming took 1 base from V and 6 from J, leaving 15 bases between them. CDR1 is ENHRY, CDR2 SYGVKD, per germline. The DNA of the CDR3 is TGTGCCATCAGTGAGTGGGGGGGCGCGGATCCTGAAGCTTTCTTT. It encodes CAISEWGGADPEAFF.

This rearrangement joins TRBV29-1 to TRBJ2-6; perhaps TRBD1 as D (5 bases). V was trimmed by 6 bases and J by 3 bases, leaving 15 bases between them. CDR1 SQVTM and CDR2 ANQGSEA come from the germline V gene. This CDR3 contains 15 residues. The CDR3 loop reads CSVQGSNSGANVLTF. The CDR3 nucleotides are TGCAGCGTCCAGGGATCGAATAGTGGGGCCAACGTCCTGACTTTC.

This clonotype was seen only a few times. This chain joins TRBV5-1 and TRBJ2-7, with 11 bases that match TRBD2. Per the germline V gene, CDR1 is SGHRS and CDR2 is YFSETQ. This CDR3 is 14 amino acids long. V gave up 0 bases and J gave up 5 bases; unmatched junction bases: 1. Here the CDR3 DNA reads TGCGCCAGCAGCTTGGTAGCGGGAGGGAACGAGCAGTACTTC. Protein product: CASSLVAGGNEQYF. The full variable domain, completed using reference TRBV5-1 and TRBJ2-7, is KAGVTQTPRYLIKTRGQQVTLSCSPISGHRSVSWYQQTPGQGLQFLFEYFSETQRNKGNFPGRFSGRQFSNSRSEMNVSTLELGDSALYLCASSLVAGGNEQYFGPGTRLTVT.

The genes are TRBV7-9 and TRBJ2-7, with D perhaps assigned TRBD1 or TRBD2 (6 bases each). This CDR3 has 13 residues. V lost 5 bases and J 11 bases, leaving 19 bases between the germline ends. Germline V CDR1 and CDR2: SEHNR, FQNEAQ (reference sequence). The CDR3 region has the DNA TGTGCCAGCAGCATAAAATCGGGGGCCCATGAGTACTTC. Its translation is CASSIKSGAHEYF. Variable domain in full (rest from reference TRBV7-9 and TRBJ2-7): DTGVSQNPRHKITKRGQNVTFRCDPISEHNRLYWYRQTLGQGPEFLTYFQNEAQLEKSRLLSDRFSAERPKGSFSTLEIQRTEQGDSAMYLCASSIKSGAHEYFGPGTRLTVT.

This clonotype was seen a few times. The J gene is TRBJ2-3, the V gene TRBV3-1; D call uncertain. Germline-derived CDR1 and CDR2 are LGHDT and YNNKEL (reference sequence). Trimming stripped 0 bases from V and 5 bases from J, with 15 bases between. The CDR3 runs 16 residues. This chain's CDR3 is CASSQDRVYPRDTQYF. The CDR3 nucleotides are TGTGCCAGCAGCCAAGATCGGGTCTACCCGCGAGATACGCAGTATTTT.

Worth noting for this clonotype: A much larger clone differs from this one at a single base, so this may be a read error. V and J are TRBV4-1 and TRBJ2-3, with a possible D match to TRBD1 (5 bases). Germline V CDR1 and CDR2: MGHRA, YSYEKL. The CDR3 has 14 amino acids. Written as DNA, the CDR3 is TGCGCCAGCAGCCAAGAGGGTTTCACAGGTACGCAGTATTTT. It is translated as CASSQEGFTGTQYF.

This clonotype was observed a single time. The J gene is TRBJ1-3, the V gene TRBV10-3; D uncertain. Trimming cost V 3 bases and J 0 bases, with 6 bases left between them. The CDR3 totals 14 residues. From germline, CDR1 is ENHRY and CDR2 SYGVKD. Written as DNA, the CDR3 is TGTGCCATCAGTGATACAGCCTCTGGAAACACCATATATTTT. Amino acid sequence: CAISDTASGNTIYF.

The CDR3 loop reads CSAVPGTGFNYGYTF. The CDR3 DNA reads as TGCAGTGCTGTACCCGGGACAGGGTTTAACTATGGCTACACCTTC. V and J are TRBV20-1 and TRBJ1-2, with TRBD1 matching over 9 bases. CDR1 is DFQATT, CDR2 SNEGSKA, per germline (reference sequence). V gave up 5 bases and J gave up 1 base; unmatched junction bases: 8. The CDR3 loop spans 15 amino acids.

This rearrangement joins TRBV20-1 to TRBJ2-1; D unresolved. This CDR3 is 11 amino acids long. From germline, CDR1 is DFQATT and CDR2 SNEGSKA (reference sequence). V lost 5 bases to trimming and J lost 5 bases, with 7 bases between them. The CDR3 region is CSAPLHNEQFF. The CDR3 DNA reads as TGCAGTGCTCCGCTGCACAATGAGCAGTTCTTC.